This entry lists 20 T cell receptor beta chains sequenced from one sample in a study of blood T cell repertoires in COVID-19. Measured with immunoSEQ multiplex PCR; TCRdb has only the in-frame clones, and not every one. The data show about 87,000 clones, with more than 75% seen just once and roughly 25% held by the top ten. The material sequenced was peripheral blood. Receptor source: a human donor in a cohort sampled during active COVID-19.

V and J are TRBV25-1 and TRBJ1-2, with D possibly being TRBD1 (5 bases). With 3 bases removed from V and 6 bases from J, the gap between germline ends came to 8 bases. The CDR3 covers 12 residues. Germline CDR1 MGHDK, CDR2 SYGVNS. CDR3 residues: CASSDRAHGYTF. The CDR3 bases are TGTGCCAGCAGTGACAGGGCCCATGGCTACACCTTC.

The V call is TRBV7-3, the J call TRBJ1-2, with 7 bases that match TRBD1. V lost 3 bases, J lost 7 bases, and 5 bases stayed unmatched. Germline V gives CDR1 SGHTA, CDR2 FQGTGA. The CDR3 has 13 amino acids. DNA of the CDR3: TGTGCCAGCAGCTTGACAGGGTCGGGTGGCTACACCTTC. This sequence encodes CASSLTGSGGYTF.

This chain links TRBV9 with TRBJ2-7; tentatively, D is TRBD1 (5 bases). The CDR3 is 14 amino acids. Trimming shortened V by 4 bases and J by 6 bases, and 17 bases separated the two germline ends. Per the germline V gene, CDR1 is SGDLS and CDR2 is YYNGEE. CDR3 sequence (DNA): TGTGCCAGCAGCTTGACCCCGCAGGGCGGCGAGCAGTACTTC. Encoded protein: CASSLTPQGGEQYF.

This chain joins TRBV23-1 and TRBJ1-5; the match to TRBD1 covers 9 bases. TRBV23-1 is treated as an ORF (open reading frame) with a function not yet certain. The CDR3 spans 18 residues. Losses at the gene ends were 0 bases for V and 1 base for J; bases not matched to a gene: 7. The CDR3 DNA reads as TGCGCCAGCAGTCAATCGAAGACAGGGGGGTTAAGCAATCAGCCCCAGCATTTT. Encoded protein: CASSQSKTGGLSNQPQHF.

The rearrangement links TRBV18 to TRBJ1-1; tentatively, D is TRBD1 (6 bases). The germline CDR1 and CDR2 sequences are KGHSH and LQKENI. V lost 3 bases to trimming and J lost 0 bases, with 11 bases between them. CDR3 length equals 15 residues. CDR3 in amino acids: CASSPWGGLNTEAFF. CDR3 sequence (DNA): TGTGCCAGCTCACCTTGGGGGGGCTTGAACACTGAAGCTTTCTTT.

The rearrangement links TRBV7-2 to TRBJ2-5, with 7 bases lining up with TRBD1. Per germline, CDR1 SGHTA and CDR2 FQGNSA. This CDR3 comprises 13 residues. Trimming took 5 bases from V and 6 from J; bases not matched to a gene: 6. CDR3 residues: CASSQQGLKTQYF. The CDR3 DNA sequence: TGTGCCAGCAGCCAACAGGGGTTAAAGACCCAGTACTTC.

This clone was picked up one time. The chain combines TRBV9 with TRBJ2-2; 10 bases are shared with TRBD2. V was pared by 3 bases and J by 2 bases, with 10 bases of the junction left unmatched. The germline V gene encodes CDR1 SGDLS and CDR2 YYNGEE. The CDR3 has 18 residues. Written as DNA, the CDR3 is TGTGCCAGCAGCGCCGGTAGGGCTAGCGGGAGCAACACCGGGGAGCTGTTTTTT. It yields the protein CASSAGRASGSNTGELFF.

This chain's CDR3 is CASSLALVAGIGETQYF. The CDR3 DNA follows: TGTGCCAGCAGCTTAGCGCTTGTGGCAGGGATTGGAGAGACCCAGTACTTC. This sequence joins TRBV7-2 and TRBJ2-5; weak D call: TRBD1 (5 bases). The CDR3 contains 17 residues. Germline V gene lookup returns CDR1 SGHTA and CDR2 FQGNSA. V lost 0 bases to trimming and J lost 4 bases, with 18 bases between them.

The chain has TRBV10-2 and TRBJ2-3; 7 positions match TRBD2. The CDR3 totals 12 residues. Per germline, CDR1 WSHSY and CDR2 SAAADI. The CDR3, as DNA: TGCGCTGCCGGACTAGACACAGATACGCAGTATTTT. Residues: CAAGLDTDTQYF.

The chain combines TRBV7-9 with TRBJ2-7, with 7 bases matching TRBD2. The germline V gene encodes CDR1 SEHNR and CDR2 FQNEAQ (reference sequence). The length of the CDR3 is 14 residues. Unmatched junction bases numbered 4, after V lost 3 bases and J lost 2 bases. CDR3: CASSFRGEAYEQYF. The CDR3 DNA sequence: TGTGCCAGCAGCTTTCGGGGGGAGGCCTACGAGCAGTACTTC.

The chain has TRBV5-1 and TRBJ2-7, with unresolved D. The V gene lost 4 bases and the J gene lost 5 bases, with 7 bases spanning the gap. Germline CDR1 SGHRS, CDR2 YFSETQ. The CDR3 is 11 residues long. The CDR3 loop is CASSTQNEQYF. The DNA of the CDR3 is TGCGCCAGCAGCACCCAGAACGAGCAGTACTTC.

The CDR3 nucleotides are TGTGCCAGCAGCCTGACTAGCGGGGGGGCAGATACGCAGTATTTT. Amino acid sequence: CASSLTSGGADTQYF. V and J are TRBV6-5 and TRBJ2-3, with TRBD2 matching over 14 bases. Looked up from germline, CDR1 is MNHEY and CDR2 is SVGAGI. Trimming cost V 6 bases and J 4 bases; bases outside gene matches: 3. CDR3 length: 15 residues.

The chain links TRBV5-6 to TRBJ2-7, with TRBD2 matching over 8 bases. The germline gives CDR1 SGHDT, CDR2 YYEEEE. The ends lost 4 bases at V and 3 bases at J; junction bases unmatched: 15. This CDR3 is 17 amino acids long. DNA of the CDR3: TGTGCCAGCAGCATAACTAGCGTGGGCGGGGGGCGCTACGAGCAGTACTTC. Protein product: CASSITSVGGGRYEQYF.

The chain couples TRBV30 to TRBJ2-2; D ambiguous. This CDR3 spans 11 amino acids. From germline, CDR1 is GTSNPN and CDR2 SVGIG (reference sequence). V shed 3 bases and J shed 7 bases, with 6 bases lying between them. CDR3 loop: CAWREIGELFF. The CDR3 DNA reads TGTGCCTGGAGAGAGATCGGGGAGCTGTTTTTT.

V gene TRBV2 combines with J gene TRBJ1-4, with a weak D call TRBD1 (5 bases). V was shortened by 5 bases and J by 3 bases, with 10 bases between the two germline ends. The CDR3 is 14 residues long. Germline V gene lookup returns CDR1 SNHLY and CDR2 FYNNEI. The CDR3 bases are TGTGCCAGCAGTAGTGGGGCCTCTAATGAAAAACTGTTTTTT. Its protein is CASSSGASNEKLFF.

This clone was observed once. The chain links TRBV11-2 to TRBJ1-1; perhaps TRBD1 as D (6 bases). Trimming shortened V by 0 bases and J by 5 bases, and 10 bases separated the two germline ends. Germline CDR1 reads SGHAT; CDR2 reads FQNNGV. The CDR3 runs to 14 residues. CDR3 nucleotides: TGTGCCAGCAGCTTAGACGTCAGGGGAACTGAAGCTTTCTTT. This translates into CASSLDVRGTEAFF.

This clone was seen only once. The CDR3 coding sequence is TGTGCCAGCAGTTTATCGGCAGGGGCCACTGAAGCTTTCTTT. It encodes CASSLSAGATEAFF. The chain has TRBV27 and TRBJ1-1; D possibly corresponds to TRBD1 (6 bases). The germline V gene has CDR1 MNHEY and CDR2 SMNVEV (reference sequence). V was shortened by 0 bases and J by 4 bases, with 9 bases between the two germline ends. The CDR3 consists of 14 residues.

The chain is built from TRBV3-1 (or the pseudogene TRBV3-2) and TRBJ1-2; 7 positions match TRBD1. This CDR3 has 12 amino acids. Germline CDR1 and CDR2: LGHDT and YNNKEL (reference sequence). V lost 7 bases, J lost 3 bases, and 2 bases stayed unmatched. CDR3 in amino acids: CASTGQDYGYTF. The CDR3 DNA is TGTGCCAGCACAGGACAGGACTATGGCTACACCTTC.

J is TRBJ2-2 and V is TRBV7-9; TRBD1 might be the D (5 bases). V was trimmed by 5 bases and J by 5 bases, leaving 15 bases between them. CDR3 length: 15 residues. Germline lookup yields CDR1 SEHNR and CDR2 FQNEAQ (reference sequence). The CDR3 loop reads CASSPSWGRTGELFF. Written as DNA, the CDR3 is TGTGCCAGCAGCCCTTCGTGGGGCAGAACCGGGGAGCTGTTTTTT.

The rearrangement uses TRBV12-2 and TRBJ2-1; the table gives TRBD2 as D, unverified against the DNA. TRBV12-2 is annotated as a pseudogene. CDR3 length equals 9 residues. CDR3 loop: CASPLYQFF. CDR3 nucleotide sequence: TGTGCAAGTCCCCTCTATCAGTTCTTC.